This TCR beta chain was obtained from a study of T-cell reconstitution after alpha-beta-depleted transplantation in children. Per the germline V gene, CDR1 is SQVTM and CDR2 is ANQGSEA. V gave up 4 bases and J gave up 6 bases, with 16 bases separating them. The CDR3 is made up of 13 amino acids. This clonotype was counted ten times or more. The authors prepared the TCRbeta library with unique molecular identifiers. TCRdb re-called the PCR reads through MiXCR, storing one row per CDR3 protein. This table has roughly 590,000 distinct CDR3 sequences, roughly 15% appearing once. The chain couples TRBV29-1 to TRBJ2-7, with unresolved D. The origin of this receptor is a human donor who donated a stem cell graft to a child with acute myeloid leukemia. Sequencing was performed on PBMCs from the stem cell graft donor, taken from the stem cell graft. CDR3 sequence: CSVVAALGFEQYF. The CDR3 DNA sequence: TGCAGCGTTGTTGCGGCCCTCGGGTTCGAGCAGTACTTC.